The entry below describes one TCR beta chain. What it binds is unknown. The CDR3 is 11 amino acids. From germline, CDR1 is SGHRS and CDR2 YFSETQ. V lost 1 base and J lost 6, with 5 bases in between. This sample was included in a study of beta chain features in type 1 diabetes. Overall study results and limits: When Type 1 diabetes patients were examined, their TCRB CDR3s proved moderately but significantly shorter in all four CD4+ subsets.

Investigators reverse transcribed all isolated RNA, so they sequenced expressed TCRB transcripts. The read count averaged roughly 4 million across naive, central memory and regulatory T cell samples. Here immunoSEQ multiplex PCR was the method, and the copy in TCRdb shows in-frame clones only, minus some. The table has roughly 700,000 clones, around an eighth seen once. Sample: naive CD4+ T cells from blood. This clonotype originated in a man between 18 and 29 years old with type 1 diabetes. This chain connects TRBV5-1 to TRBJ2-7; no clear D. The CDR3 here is CASSLSSEQYF. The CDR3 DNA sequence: TGCGCCAGCAGCTTGAGCAGCGAGCAGTACTTC.